This TCR beta chain was obtained from a study of glioma-infiltrating T cells after dendritic cell vaccination. Trimming took 3 bases from V and 4 from J; bases not matched to a gene: 7. The length of the CDR3 is 15 residues. Germline CDR1 and CDR2: KGHSH and LQKENI. Up to about 2 ug genomic DNA was used for TCRB CDR3 amplification. Primers: 60 V beta forward and 13 J beta reverse. The assay was immunoSEQ multiplex PCR, and TCRdb's table has in-frame clones only and misses some. The sample has about 73,000 clones; about 80% are singletons. This TCR was recovered from a human donor with glioblastoma. The source material was blood, sampled before dendritic cell vaccination. V is TRBV18 and J is TRBJ2-3; 7 nucleotides agree with TRBD2. CDR3 amino acids: CASSPGGRAADTQYF. For the CDR3, the DNA is TGTGCCAGCTCACCTGGAGGGAGGGCCGCAGATACGCAGTATTTT.